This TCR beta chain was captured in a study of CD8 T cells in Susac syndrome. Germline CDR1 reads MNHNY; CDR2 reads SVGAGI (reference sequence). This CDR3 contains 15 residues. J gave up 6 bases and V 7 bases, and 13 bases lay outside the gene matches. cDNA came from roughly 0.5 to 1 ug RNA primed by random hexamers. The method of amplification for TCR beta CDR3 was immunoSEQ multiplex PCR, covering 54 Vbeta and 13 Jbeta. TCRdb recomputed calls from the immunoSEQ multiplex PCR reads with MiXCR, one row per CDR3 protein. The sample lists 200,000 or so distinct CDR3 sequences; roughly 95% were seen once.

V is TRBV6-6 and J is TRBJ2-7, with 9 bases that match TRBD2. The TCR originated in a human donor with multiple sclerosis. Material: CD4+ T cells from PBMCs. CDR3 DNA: TGTGCCAGCATGGGTAGCGGGAGAATCTTGGGCGAGCAGTACTTC. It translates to CASMGSGRILGEQYF.